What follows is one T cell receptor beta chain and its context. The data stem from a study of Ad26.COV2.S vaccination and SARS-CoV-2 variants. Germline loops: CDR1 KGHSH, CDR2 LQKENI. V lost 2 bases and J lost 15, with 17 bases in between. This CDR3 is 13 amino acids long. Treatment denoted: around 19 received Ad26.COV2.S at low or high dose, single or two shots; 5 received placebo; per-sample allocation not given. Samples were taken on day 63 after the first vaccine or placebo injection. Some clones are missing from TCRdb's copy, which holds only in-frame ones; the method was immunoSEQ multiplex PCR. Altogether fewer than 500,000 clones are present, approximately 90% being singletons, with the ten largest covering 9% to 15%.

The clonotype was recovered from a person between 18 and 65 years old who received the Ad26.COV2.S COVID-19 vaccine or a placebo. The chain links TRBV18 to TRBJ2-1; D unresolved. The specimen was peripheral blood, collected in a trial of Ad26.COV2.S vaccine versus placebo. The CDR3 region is CASSPRNWDYPFF. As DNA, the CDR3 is TGTGCCAGCTCACCAAGGAATTGGGATTACCCGTTCTTC. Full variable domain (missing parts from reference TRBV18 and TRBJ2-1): NAGVMQNPRHLVRRRGQEARLRCSPMKGHSHVYWYRQLPEEGLKFMVYLQKENIIDESGMPKERFSAEFPKEGPSILRIQQVVRGDSAAYFCASSPRNWDYPFFGPGTRLTVL.